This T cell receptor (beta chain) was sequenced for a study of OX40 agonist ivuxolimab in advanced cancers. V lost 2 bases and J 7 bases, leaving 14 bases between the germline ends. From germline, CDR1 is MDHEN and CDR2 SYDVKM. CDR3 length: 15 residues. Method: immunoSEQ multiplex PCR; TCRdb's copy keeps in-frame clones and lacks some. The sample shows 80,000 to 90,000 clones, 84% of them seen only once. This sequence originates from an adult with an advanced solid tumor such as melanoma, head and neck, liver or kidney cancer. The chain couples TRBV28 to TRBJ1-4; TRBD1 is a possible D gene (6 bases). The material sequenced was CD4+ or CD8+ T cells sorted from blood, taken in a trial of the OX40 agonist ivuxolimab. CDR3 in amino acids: CASSLGEGGREKLFF. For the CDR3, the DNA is TGTGCCAGCAGTTTAGGTGAGGGGGGGCGTGAAAAACTGTTTTTT.